Listed below are T cell receptor beta chains from one sample, sequenced in a study of T cells after yellow fever vaccination. TCRdb used MiXCR to reprocess the 5' RACE reads, holding one entry per CDR3 protein. This sample yields some 240,000 distinct CDR3 sequences, of which roughly 5% are seen a single time; around 3.5% belongs to the top ten. The sequencing here drew on CD4+ T cells sorted from PBMCs, taken on the day of the yellow fever booster vaccination. The receptors stem from a man younger than 35 who received the YFV17D yellow fever vaccine. CDR3s include the opening cysteine and the closing phenylalanine or tryptophan. A D gene is named only where the DNA matches it firmly. Clone size appears in some rows only: once, few, many, or a class for an expanded clone.

CDR3 DNA	CDR3 protein	clone size	V gene	J gene	D gene
TGTGCCAGCAGCGAGGACAGAGGGTATGGCTACACCTTC	CASSEDRGYGYTF	many	TRBV7-8	TRBJ1-2	-
TGCGCCAGCAGCCAAGCAACGGGGACAGCTAATGAAAAACTGTTTTTT	CASSQATGTANEKLFF	few	TRBV4-3	TRBJ1-4	TRBD1
TGCGCCAGCAGTGGAATCGTCTCGGGCGGGGAGCTGTTTTTT	CASSGIVSGGELFF	-	TRBV10-1	TRBJ2-2	-
TGTGCCAGCAGTGCCCCGGGACAGGTCGCGACCTACGAGCAGTACTTC	CASSAPGQVATYEQYF	-	TRBV25-1	TRBJ2-7	TRBD1
TGTGCCAGCAGCCAAGAAGTGGGGAGTGCCTACGAGCAGTACTTC	CASSQEVGSAYEQYF	-	TRBV4-2	TRBJ2-7	-
TGTGCCAGCAGCTTTACTGTTGTGGATGGCTACACCTTC	CASSFTVVDGYTF	few	TRBV7-8	TRBJ1-2	-
TGTGCCAGCAGTTTACAACCGGGGACTGAAGCTTTCTTT	CASSLQPGTEAFF	-	TRBV27	TRBJ1-1	-
TGTGCCAGCACCGCCCACCGGGACAGGGGACCCTACGAGCAGTACTTC	CASTAHRDRGPYEQYF	many	TRBV6-2/TRBV6-3	TRBJ2-7	TRBD1
TGTGCCAGCAGTCAGACTAGTGCAGATACGCAGTATTTT	CASSQTSADTQYF	-	TRBV5-4	TRBJ2-3	-
TGTGCCAGCAGTTACTCCGGGGGACATGGCACAGATACGCAGTATTTT	CASSYSGGHGTDTQYF	-	TRBV6-6	TRBJ2-3	-
TGCAGTGCTAACTTTGGGGGGCGCTACGAGACCCAGTACTTC	CSANFGGRYETQYF	-	TRBV20-1	TRBJ2-5	-
TGTGCCAGCAGCCAAGATTCCGGGGACGGTATAAGCAATCAGCCCCAGCATTTT	CASSQDSGDGISNQPQHF	-	TRBV3-1	TRBJ1-5	-
TGTGCCAGCAGCCAGTGGGACAGGGGTACGCAGTATTTT	CASSQWDRGTQYF	many	TRBV14	TRBJ2-3	TRBD1
TGTGCCAGCAGGCAAGACGACCCACCTACGCAGTATTTT	CASRQDDPPTQYF	few	TRBV28	TRBJ2-3	-
TGTGCCAGCAGCTGGGGTTTTGGAAACACCATATATTTT	CASSWGFGNTIYF	many	TRBV3-1	TRBJ1-3	-
TGTGCCAGCAGCCCCCCTAGCGGAGGGAGTGGAGAGCAGTTCTTC	CASSPPSGGSGEQFF	few	TRBV7-9	TRBJ2-1	TRBD2
TGTGCCAGCAGTTCCTCCGCGGGACTAGGGCCGGCGGATACGCAGTATTTT	CASSSSAGLGPADTQYF	many	TRBV12-3/TRBV12-4	TRBJ2-3	TRBD2
TGTGCCATCAGTGACGCAAGGTTAGGAGAGCGGCCTATCTCTGGGGCCAACGTCCTGACTTTC	CAISDARLGERPISGANVLTF	many	TRBV10-3	TRBJ2-6	-
TGCGCCAGCAGTGGGACAGGGGGCACCGGGGAGCTGTTTTTT	CASSGTGGTGELFF	-	TRBV10-1	TRBJ2-2	TRBD1
TGTGCCACCTCTCGAATCTCTGGAAACACCATACATTTT	CATSRISGNTIHF	few	TRBV6-1	TRBJ1-3	-
TGTGCCAGCAGCCGATTTAACAATGAGCAGTTCTTC	CASSRFNNEQFF	-	TRBV7-2	TRBJ2-1	-
TGCGCCAGCAGCCAAAAGGGGGATACGCAGTATTTT	CASSQKGDTQYF	few	TRBV4-3	TRBJ2-3	-
TGTGCCAGCAGCTACGACGGACGGAACAATCAGCCCCAGCATTTT	CASSYDGRNNQPQHF	many	TRBV7-2	TRBJ1-5	-
TGTGCCAGCAGCGGGACAGAGAACACTGAAGCTTTCTTT	CASSGTENTEAFF	-	TRBV6-5	TRBJ1-1	TRBD1
TGTGCCAGCGGCTCGACTAGCCGACGAACAGATACGCAGTATTTT	CASGSTSRRTDTQYF	few	TRBV12-3/TRBV12-4	TRBJ2-3	TRBD2
TGTGCCAGCAGGCAGGGGGGGGGCAATCAGCCCCAGCATTTT	CASRQGGGNQPQHF	-	TRBV12-3/TRBV12-4	TRBJ1-5	TRBD1
TGTGCCAGCAGCTTGTACGCACCTTCCGAACCCCTCCACTTT	CASSLYAPSEPLHF	-	TRBV7-2	TRBJ1-6	-
TGTGCCAGCAGCTTAGCAATTCAGGAGACCCAGTACTTC	CASSLAIQETQYF	many	TRBV7-2	TRBJ2-5	-
TGTGCTAGCAGCTTGGGACAGGGTACCCCAAAATTCTTC	CASSLGQGTPKFF	few	TRBV7-7	TRBJ2-1	TRBD1
TGCGCCAGCAGCTTGGGACAGGCCCAAACACCCCTCCACTTT	CASSLGQAQTPLHF	-	TRBV5-1	TRBJ1-6	-
TGTGCCTCCGAGGGGGAATACTATGGCTACACCTTC	CASEGEYYGYTF	-	TRBV6-4	TRBJ1-2	-